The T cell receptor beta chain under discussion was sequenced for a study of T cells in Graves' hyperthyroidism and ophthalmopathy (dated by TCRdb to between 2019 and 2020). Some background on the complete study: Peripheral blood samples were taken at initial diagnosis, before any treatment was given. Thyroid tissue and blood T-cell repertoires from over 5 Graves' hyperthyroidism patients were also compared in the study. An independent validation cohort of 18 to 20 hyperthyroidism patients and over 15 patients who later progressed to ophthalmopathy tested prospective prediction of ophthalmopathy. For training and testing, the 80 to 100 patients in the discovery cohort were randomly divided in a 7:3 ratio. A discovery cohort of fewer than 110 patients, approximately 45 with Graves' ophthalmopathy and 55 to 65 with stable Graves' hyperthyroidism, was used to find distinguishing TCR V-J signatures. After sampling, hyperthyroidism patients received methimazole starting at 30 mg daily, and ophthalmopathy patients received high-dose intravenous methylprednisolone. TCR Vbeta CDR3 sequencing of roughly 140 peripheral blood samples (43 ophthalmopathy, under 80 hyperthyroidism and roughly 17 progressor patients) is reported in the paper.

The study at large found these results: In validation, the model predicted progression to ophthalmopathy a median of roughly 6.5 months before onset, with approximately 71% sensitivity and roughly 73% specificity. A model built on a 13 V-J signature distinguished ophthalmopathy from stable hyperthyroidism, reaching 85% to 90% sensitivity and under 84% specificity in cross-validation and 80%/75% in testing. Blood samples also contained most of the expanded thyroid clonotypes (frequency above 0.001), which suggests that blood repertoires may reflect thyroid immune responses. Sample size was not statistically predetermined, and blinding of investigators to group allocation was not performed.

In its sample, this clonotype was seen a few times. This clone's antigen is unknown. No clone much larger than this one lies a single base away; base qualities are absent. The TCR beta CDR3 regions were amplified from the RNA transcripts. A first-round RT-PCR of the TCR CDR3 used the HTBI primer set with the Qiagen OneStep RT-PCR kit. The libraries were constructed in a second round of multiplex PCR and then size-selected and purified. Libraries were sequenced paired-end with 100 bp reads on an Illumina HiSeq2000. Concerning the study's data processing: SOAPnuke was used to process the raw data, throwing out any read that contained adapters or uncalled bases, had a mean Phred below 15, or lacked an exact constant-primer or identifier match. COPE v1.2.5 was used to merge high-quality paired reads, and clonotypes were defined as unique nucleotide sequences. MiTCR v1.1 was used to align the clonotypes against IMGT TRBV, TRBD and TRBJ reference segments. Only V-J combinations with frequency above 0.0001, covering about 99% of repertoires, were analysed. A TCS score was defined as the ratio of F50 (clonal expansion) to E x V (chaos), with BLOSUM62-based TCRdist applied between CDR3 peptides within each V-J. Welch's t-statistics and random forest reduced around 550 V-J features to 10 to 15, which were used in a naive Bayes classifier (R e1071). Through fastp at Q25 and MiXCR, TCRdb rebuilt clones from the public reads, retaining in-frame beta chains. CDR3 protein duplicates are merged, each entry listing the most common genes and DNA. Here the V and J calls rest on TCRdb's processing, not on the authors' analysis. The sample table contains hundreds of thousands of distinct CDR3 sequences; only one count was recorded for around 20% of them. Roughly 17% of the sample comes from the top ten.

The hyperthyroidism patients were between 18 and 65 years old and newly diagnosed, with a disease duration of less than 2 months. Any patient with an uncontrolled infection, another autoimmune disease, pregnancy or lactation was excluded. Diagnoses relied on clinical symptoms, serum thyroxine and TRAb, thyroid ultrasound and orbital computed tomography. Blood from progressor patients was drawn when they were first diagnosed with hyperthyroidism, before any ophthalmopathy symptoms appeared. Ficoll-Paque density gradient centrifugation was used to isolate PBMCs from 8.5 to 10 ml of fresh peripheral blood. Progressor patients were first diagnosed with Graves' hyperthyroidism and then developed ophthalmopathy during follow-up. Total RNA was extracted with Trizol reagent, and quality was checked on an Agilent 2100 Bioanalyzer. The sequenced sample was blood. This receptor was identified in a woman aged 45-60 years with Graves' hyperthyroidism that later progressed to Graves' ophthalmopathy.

The CDR3 in this case is CASSPGQDYEQYF. The sequenced DNA is TGTGCCAGCAGCCCCGGGCAGGACTACGAGCAGTACTTC. The rearranged segments are TRBV4-2 and TRBJ2-7; the D gene is unclear. Taken from the germline V gene, the CDR1 and CDR2 loops are LGHNA and YNFKEQ. Trimming at the junction amounts to 4 bases on V and 3 bases on J, and the germline ends lie 10 bases apart. From cysteine to phenylalanine, the CDR3 is 13 amino acids long. CDR3 DNA is the only sequence kept; it has 39 bases, read in frame from the first base.